This T cell receptor beta chain stems from a study of T cell repertoires in cytomegalovirus infection. The CDR3 has 13 amino acids. The V end was cut by 0 bases, the J end by 8 bases, with 8 bases between. The germline gives CDR1 MNHEY, CDR2 SVGEGT. One entry per CDR3 protein, called by TCRdb with MiXCR from the reads. The sample includes 40,000 to 60,000 distinct CDR3 sequences, roughly 22% of them seen just once. As to this clonotype: The antigen remains unidentified.

This clonotype was sampled from a human donor in good health (CMV status not recorded). Some clones in this sample may be carry-over from other donors' samples. The input for sequencing was CD8+ T cells from cultured PBMCs, taken from culture after CMV antigen stimulation. The J gene is TRBJ2-1, the V gene TRBV6-2 or TRBV6-3; D not certain. CDR3 residues: CASSYSSTDEQFF. The CDR3 DNA is TGTGCCAGCAGTTACTCCTCGACCGATGAGCAGTTCTTC.